This paragraph reports one T cell receptor beta chain. This table comes from immunoSEQ multiplex PCR, and its TCRdb copy is limited to in-frame clones, with some not included. Counted here are 400,000 to 500,000 clones, roughly 90% occurring once; the ten biggest clones make up approximately 4%. The source of the sample is a study of Ad26.COV2.S vaccination and SARS-CoV-2 variants. From germline, CDR1 is LGHDT and CDR2 YNNKEL (reference sequence). The CDR3 spans 16 residues. Unmatched junction bases numbered 6, after V lost 0 bases and J lost 6 bases. Specified treatment: around 19 received Ad26.COV2.S at low or high dose, single or two shots; about 5 received placebo; per-sample allocation not given. Day 63 after the first injection of vaccine or placebo was the sampling time. The vaccine antigen was prefusion-stabilized Wuhan SARS-CoV-2 spike.

The specimen comprised peripheral blood, sampled in a trial of Ad26.COV2.S vaccine versus placebo. The sequence derives from a person between 18 and 65 years old who received the Ad26.COV2.S COVID-19 vaccine or a placebo. The J gene is TRBJ2-1, the V gene TRBV3-1 (or the pseudogene TRBV3-2); 9 bases map to TRBD2. The CDR3 DNA reads TGTGCCAGCAGCCAAGATTACGCGGGGGGGTTCAATGAGCAGTTCTTC. It yields the protein CASSQDYAGGFNEQFF.